This paragraph covers one T cell receptor beta chain sequence. The antigen remains unidentified. The junction differs from germline at one of its ends, possibly a read error. PCR used 60 Vbeta primers and 13 Jbeta primers. Sequencing was performed with immunoSEQ multiplex PCR; in TCRdb, only in-frame clones are kept and a portion is missing. Here the sample spans some 100,000 clones, 80% to 90% being singletons. CDR1 and CDR2 (germline): SEHNR, FQNEAQ (reference sequence). CDR3 length equals 17 residues. These data originate in a study of cytomegalovirus exposure and HLA in healthy donors. Study information: Of the donors genotyped, 300 to 500 in all, about 76% fell in the Caucasian-associated ancestry cluster.

These donors counted as nominally healthy when sampled, but unrecorded immune exposures were likely. Points from the study as a whole: Earlier results showed most TCR beta V segments being productive about 87% or about 30% of the time. Roughly uniform depth of sequencing across donors was assumed in presence/absence analyses.

This chain joins TRBV7-9 and TRBJ1-1; 12 bases are shared with TRBD1. The TCR sequence derives from a young woman in good health and CMV-seronegative. The sample taken for sequencing was PBMCs. The CDR3 DNA reads as TGTTCCAGCAGCTCTTGGAGGGGGACAGGGGGCGGCACTGAAGCTTTCTTT. This sequence encodes CSSSSWRGTGGGTEAFF.